Detailed here is one TCR beta chain. Its cognate antigen is unknown. The library protocol tagged individual cDNA molecules with unique molecular identifiers. Each CDR3 protein gets one entry after TCRdb re-called the 5' RACE reads with MiXCR. The table shows 63,000 or so distinct CDR3 sequences, with about 11% occurring only once. With 7 bases removed from V and 1 base from J, the gap between germline ends came to 18 bases. The CDR3 covers 16 residues. The germline V gene has CDR1 SGDLS and CDR2 YYNGEE. The data derive from a study of early T cells in non-severe SARS-CoV-2 infection. Study-wide points: In VDJdb matching, anti-spike CD8 responses were favored while private and CD4 specificities went missing.

The chain links TRBV9 to TRBJ2-1; D is unclear. Sample: whole blood. The TCR sequence derives from an adult who was a healthcare worker with PCR-confirmed SARS-CoV-2 infection or an uninfected control (not recorded which). The CDR3 nucleotides read TGTGCCAGCGGATCTCCGACGCTTGTTTCCTACAATGAGCAGTTCTTC. It is translated as CASGSPTLVSYNEQFF.